This is a list of T cell receptor beta chains from one sample in a study of shared clonotypes between healthy human individuals. Method: immunoSEQ multiplex PCR; TCRdb's copy keeps in-frame clones and lacks some. Found here are around 480,000 clones, 75% to 80% of them singletons; the top ten hold around 13%. The material sequenced was PBMCs. These receptors were taken from a woman aged 40 to 49 in good health. Some clones in this sample may be carry-over from other donors' samples. Both conserved end residues are part of each CDR3. Each record gives: J gene, CDR3 length, V gene, CDR3 protein.

TRBJ2-7	13	TRBV9	CASSVVGGHEQYF
TRBJ1-5	18	TRBV28	CASSLQGIGFSANQPQHF
TRBJ2-3	14	TRBV5-4	CASSLFFRADTQYF
TRBJ1-2	13	TRBV5-4	CASSLGFNYGYTF
TRBJ2-7	12	TRBV29-1	CSVRTSGYEQYF
.	12	TRBV6-6	CASSASGYEQYF
TRBJ1-4	17	TRBV28	CASSLGWQQETNEKLFF
TRBJ1-2	14	TRBV18	CASSPGQGYYGYTF
TRBJ2-6	14	TRBV7-9	CASQQGYGANVLTF
TRBJ1-1	13	TRBV15	CATSRDGGTRAFF
TRBJ2-7	15	TRBV10-1	CASRGVAGRYYEQYF
TRBJ1-2	13	TRBV28	CVSRLGQSYGYTF
TRBJ2-1	16	TRBV14	CASSQESLAVYNEQFF
TRBJ2-7	12	TRBV6-1	CASSAFSYEQYF
TRBJ2-1	15	TRBV4-1	CASSQMGGRENEQFF
TRBJ2-3	16	TRBV4-1	CASSQDWDRGTDTQYF
TRBJ1-5	18	TRBV28	CASSSTGVSTQLHQPQHF
TRBJ1-2	11	TRBV20-1	CSAFVGGGYTF
TRBJ2-7	13	TRBV5-6	CASSLGPPYEQYF
TRBJ2-7	16	TRBV7-9	CASSLDLAAFTYEQYF
TRBJ2-1	17	TRBV14	CASSQFTGGGPYNEQFF
TRBJ2-7	17	TRBV4-3	CASSQGPQGPYNYEQYF
TRBJ2-7	14	TRBV7-2	CASSFGTGINEQYF
TRBJ2-6	15	TRBV4-2	CASSQDRLQSNVLTF
TRBJ2-1	16	TRBV9	CASSVDRDRGNNEQFF
TRBJ1-5	13	TRBV30	CAWSTVSNQPQHF
TRBJ1-4	14	TRBV5-1	CASSSGTEGEKLFF
TRBJ1-1	13	TRBV2	CAGAPARNTEAFF
TRBJ2-2	13	TRBV7-8	CASSLVMGGELFF
TRBJ2-2	15	TRBV30	CAWSVLAGNTGELFF
TRBJ2-1	14	TRBV15	CATSRGDSYNEQFF
TRBJ2-1	18	TRBV18	CASSPLPLAGGPSYEQFF
TRBJ1-2	15	TRBV4-2	CASSQDWGGHYGYTF
TRBJ2-1	15	TRBV11-2	CASSPASSRYNEQFF
TRBJ2-7	14	TRBV6-8	CASSYGAGEYEQYF
TRBJ2-3	13	TRBV29-1	CSALLVVGDTQYF
TRBJ1-2	12	TRBV29-1	CSVAGTDYGYTF
TRBJ1-5	14	TRBV11-2	CATPDGSQNQPQHF
TRBJ2-1	18	TRBV7-9	CASSLKASGRFIDNEQFF
TRBJ1-2	11	TRBV5-4	CASSLDYGYTF
TRBJ2-3	19	TRBV4-3	CASSQDGARTSGSTDTQYF
TRBJ2-1	13	TRBV7-3	CASALAGAGEQFF
TRBJ1-5	14	TRBV6-6	CASSYSTGPQPQHF
TRBJ2-3	14	TRBV7-2	CASRFRTSTDTQYF
TRBJ2-7	15	TRBV6-1	CASSEGASVGYEQYF
TRBJ1-1	16	TRBV5-1	CASTPPGADPNTEAFF
TRBJ2-7	16	TRBV28	CASSPALAGGAYEQYF
TRBJ2-5	14	TRBV28	CASSLAEYQETQYF
TRBJ2-1	17	TRBV15	CATSRTYDRDNYNEQFF
TRBJ2-2	16	TRBV27	CASSFLAGGLGGELFF
TRBJ2-2	16	TRBV7-9	CASSVAGEDHTGELFF
TRBJ2-2	14	TRBV2	CASSETGGHGELFF
TRBJ2-3	18	TRBV11-2	CASSSWSGLAGRTDTQYF
TRBJ2-2	15	TRBV6-1	CASSAQGADTGELFF
TRBJ2-7	16	TRBV18	CASSLGTRTTHYEQYF
TRBJ1-6	14	TRBV7-9	CASNFGFRHSPLHF